These 9 T cell receptor beta chains were all obtained from the same sample, sequenced in a study of cytomegalovirus exposure and HLA in healthy donors. PCR primers comprised 60 Vbeta and 13 Jbeta primers. Profiling relied on immunoSEQ multiplex PCR, and the TCRdb table lists in-frame clones only, not all of them. The data show about 160,000 clones, with approximately 80% seen just once and 0.77% held by the top ten. Sequenced input: PBMCs. The source is a woman between 18 and 30 years old in good health and CMV-seronegative.

This clone was observed a few times. This chain uses TRBV27 with TRBJ2-7; D ambiguous. V lost 4 bases and J lost 2, with 9 bases in between. Germline-derived CDR1 and CDR2 are MNHEY and SMNVEV (reference sequence). CDR3 size: 13 residues. Here the CDR3 reads CASSSAEAYEQYF. As DNA, the CDR3 is TGTGCCAGCAGTTCGGCAGAGGCCTACGAGCAGTACTTC.

The chain carries TRBV6-5 and TRBJ2-7; 9 nucleotides agree with TRBD1. This CDR3 contains 15 residues. CDR1 and CDR2 (germline): MNHEY, SVGAGI. V trimming: 4 bases; J trimming: 3 bases; junction bases outside the gene matches: 7. Here the CDR3 DNA reads TGTGCCAGCAGTTTCAGGGACAGGGTTAGCTACGAGCAGTACTTC. This translates into CASSFRDRVSYEQYF.

V usage is TRBV6-1 and J usage is TRBJ1-2; D uncertain. Germline CDR1 MNHNS, CDR2 SASEGT. CDR3 length equals 12 residues. Trimming took off 3 bases at V and 7 bases at J, with 9 bases between the two ends. DNA of the CDR3: TGTGCCAGCAGTGAGAGGTATCGTGGCTACACCTTC. This sequence encodes CASSERYRGYTF.

J is TRBJ2-4 and V is TRBV5-1; D gene uncertain. The V gene's germline CDR1 is SGHRS and CDR2 YFSETQ. V was trimmed by 4 bases and J by 7 bases, leaving 9 bases between them. The CDR3 length is 12 residues. This CDR3 is CASSPVRNIQYF. The CDR3 DNA reads as TGCGCCAGCAGCCCGGTGAGGAACATTCAGTACTTC. The whole variable domain, remainder taken from reference TRBV5-1 and TRBJ2-4, is KAGVTQTPRYLIKTRGQQVTLSCSPISGHRSVSWYQQTPGQGLQFLFEYFSETQRNKGNFPGRFSGRQFSNSRSEMNVSTLELGDSALYLCASSPVRNIQYFGAGTRLSVL.

The gene calls are TRBV19 and TRBJ2-2; TRBD2 aligns across 11 bases. The trim removed 3 bases at V and 5 bases at J, leaving 8 bases unmatched. CDR3 size: 17 residues. Germline V lookup: CDR1 LNHDA, CDR2 SQIVND (reference sequence). The DNA of the CDR3 is TGTGCCAGTAGTATGTACCTAGCGGGAGGAGAAACCGGGGAGCTGTTTTTT. Amino acids: CASSMYLAGGETGELFF.

The rearrangement links TRBV11-3 to TRBJ2-5; D perhaps matches TRBD1 (7 bases). V lost 5 bases and J 4 bases, leaving 17 bases between the germline ends. The CDR3 covers 15 residues. The germline gives CDR1 SGHNT, CDR2 YENEEA. Here the CDR3 reads CASSRRDSKGETQYF. CDR3 DNA sequence: TGTGCCAGCAGCAGGAGGGACAGTAAGGGAGAGACCCAGTACTTC.

The chain carries TRBV10-1 and TRBJ2-7; 11 nucleotides line up with TRBD1. V lost 4 bases and J lost 6; bases outside the gene matches: 14. The CDR3 is made up of 17 amino acids. Germline lookup yields CDR1 WNHNN and CDR2 SYGVQD (reference sequence). This CDR3 reads CASSGGPGGTGGFEQYF. The CDR3 coding sequence is TGCGCCAGCAGTGGAGGACCCGGTGGGACAGGGGGATTCGAGCAGTACTTC.

This chain uses TRBV18 with TRBJ1-2; 7 nucleotides agree with TRBD1. The CDR3 sequence is 14 residues long. The V gene end was trimmed by 5 bases and the J gene end by 1 base; junction bases not matched to a gene: 4. Germline V gene data show CDR1 as KGHSH and CDR2 as LQKENI. The CDR3 DNA reads as TGTGCCAGCTCATGGACAGGAGATAACTATGGCTACACCTTC. It yields the protein CASSWTGDNYGYTF.

Here the CDR3 reads CASSQGMNNRAQYF. The CDR3 nucleotides are TGTGCCAGCAGTCAGGGGATGAACAATAGGGCCCAGTACTTC. This chain connects TRBV11-3 to TRBJ2-5; D may be TRBD1 (6 bases). Germline CDR1 and CDR2: SGHNT and YENEEA. V was trimmed by 6 bases and J by 9 bases, leaving 20 bases between them. This CDR3 has 14 residues.